The present TCR beta chain was sequenced within a study of PD-1 blockade in classical Hodgkin lymphoma. Study outcomes and limitations: Any patient who commenced nivolumab under 1 year after ASCT was excluded. Unlike CD8+ TCR diversity, which did not rise significantly by C4D1, CD4+ TCR diversity did. It was reported that newly diagnosed patients had less baseline TCR diversity than healthy donors.

This CDR3 contains 12 residues. Germline V gene lookup returns CDR1 SSHAT and CDR2 FNYEAQ (reference sequence). Concerning this clone itself: Its cognate antigen is unknown. A junction end diverges from the germline sequence, so it may reflect a read error.

The data were produced by immunoSEQ multiplex PCR, yet TCRdb's version contains in-frame clones alone and is incomplete. Of tens of thousands of clones detected, more than 75% appear once; the ten largest clones hold approximately 23%. Time point: cycle 4 day 1 (C4D1), after more than five weeks of nivolumab. The patients all showed relapse after autologous stem cell transplantation, while their brentuximab vedotin exposure varied. Patients had relapsed/refractory classical Hodgkin lymphoma with complete response, partial response or progressive disease as best response. The sequenced sample was peripheral blood mononuclear cells (PBMCs), obtained before the fourth cycle of nivolumab. The clonotype originates from a human donor with classical Hodgkin lymphoma. The rearrangement joins TRBV7-7 to TRBJ2-5; D ambiguous. CDR3 DNA sequence: TGTGCTAGCAGCGAAGGGCAAGAGACCCAGTACTTC. Its translation is CASSEGQETQYF.